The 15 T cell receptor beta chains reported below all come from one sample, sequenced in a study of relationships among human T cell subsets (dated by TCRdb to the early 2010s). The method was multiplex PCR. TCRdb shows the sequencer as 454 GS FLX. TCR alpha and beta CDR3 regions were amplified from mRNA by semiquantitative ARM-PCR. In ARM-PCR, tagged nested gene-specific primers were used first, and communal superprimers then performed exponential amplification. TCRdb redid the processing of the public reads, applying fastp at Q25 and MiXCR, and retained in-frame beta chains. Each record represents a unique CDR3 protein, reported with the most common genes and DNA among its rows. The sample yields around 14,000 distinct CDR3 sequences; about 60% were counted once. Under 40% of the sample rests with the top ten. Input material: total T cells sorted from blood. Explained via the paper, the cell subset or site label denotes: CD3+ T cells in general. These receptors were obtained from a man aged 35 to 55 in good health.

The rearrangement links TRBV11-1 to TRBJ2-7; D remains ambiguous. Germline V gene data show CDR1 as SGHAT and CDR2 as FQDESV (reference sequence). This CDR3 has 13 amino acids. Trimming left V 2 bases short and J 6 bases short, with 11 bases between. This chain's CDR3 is CASSLLLSIEQYF. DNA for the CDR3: TGTGCCAGCAGCTTACTCCTTTCTATCGAGCAGTACTTC.

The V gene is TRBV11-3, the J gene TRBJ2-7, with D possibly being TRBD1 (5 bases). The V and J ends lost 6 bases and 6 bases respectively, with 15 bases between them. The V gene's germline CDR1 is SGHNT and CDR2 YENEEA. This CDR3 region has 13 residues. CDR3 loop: CASSRTTGSEQYF. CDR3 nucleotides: TGTGCCAGCAGTCGCACAACAGGTTCCGAGCAGTACTTC.

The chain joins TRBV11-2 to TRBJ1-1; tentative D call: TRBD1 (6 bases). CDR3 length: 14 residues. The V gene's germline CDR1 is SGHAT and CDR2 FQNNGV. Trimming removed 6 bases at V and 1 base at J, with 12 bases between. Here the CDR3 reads CASSSIQGNTEAFF. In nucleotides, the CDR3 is TGTGCCAGCAGTTCTATACAGGGGAACACTGAAGCTTTCTTT.

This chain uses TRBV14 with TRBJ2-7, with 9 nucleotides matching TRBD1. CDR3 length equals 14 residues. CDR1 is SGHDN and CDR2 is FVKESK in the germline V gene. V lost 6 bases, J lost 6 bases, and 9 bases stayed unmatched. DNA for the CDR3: TGTGCCAGCAGACCACGGACAGGGGAAGGCGAGCAGTACTTC. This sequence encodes CASRPRTGEGEQYF.

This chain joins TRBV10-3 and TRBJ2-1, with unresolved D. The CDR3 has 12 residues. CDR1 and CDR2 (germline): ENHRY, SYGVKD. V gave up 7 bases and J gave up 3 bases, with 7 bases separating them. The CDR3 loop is CAIKSDYNEQFF. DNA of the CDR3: TGTGCCATCAAGTCGGACTACAATGAGCAGTTCTTC.

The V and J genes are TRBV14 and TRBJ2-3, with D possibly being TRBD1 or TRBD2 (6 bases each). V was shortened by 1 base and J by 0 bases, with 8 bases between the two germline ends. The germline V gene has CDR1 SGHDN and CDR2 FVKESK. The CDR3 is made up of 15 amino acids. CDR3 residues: CASSQVGGSTDTQYF. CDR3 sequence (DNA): TGTGCCAGCAGCCAAGTGGGGGGCAGCACAGATACGCAGTATTTT.

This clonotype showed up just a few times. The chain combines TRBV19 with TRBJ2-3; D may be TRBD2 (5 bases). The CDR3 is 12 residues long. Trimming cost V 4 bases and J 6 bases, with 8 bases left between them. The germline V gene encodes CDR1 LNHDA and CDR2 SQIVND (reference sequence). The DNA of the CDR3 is TGTGCCAGTAGTACCGGCGGGGATACGCAGTATTTT. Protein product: CASSTGGDTQYF. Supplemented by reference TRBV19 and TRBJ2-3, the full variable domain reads DGGITQSPKYLFRKEGQNVTLSCEQNLNHDAMYWYRQDPGQGLRLIYYSQIVNDFQKGDIAEGYSVSREKKESFPLTVTSAQKNPTAFYLCASSTGGDTQYFGPGTRLTVL.

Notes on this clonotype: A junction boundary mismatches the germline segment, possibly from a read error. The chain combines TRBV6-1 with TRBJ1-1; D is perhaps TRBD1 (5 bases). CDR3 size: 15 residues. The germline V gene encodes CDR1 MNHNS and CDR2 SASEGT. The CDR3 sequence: CASSEDTGLNAEAFF. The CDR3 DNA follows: TGTGCCAGCAGTGAAGATACAGGTTTGAACGCTGAAGCTTTCTTT.

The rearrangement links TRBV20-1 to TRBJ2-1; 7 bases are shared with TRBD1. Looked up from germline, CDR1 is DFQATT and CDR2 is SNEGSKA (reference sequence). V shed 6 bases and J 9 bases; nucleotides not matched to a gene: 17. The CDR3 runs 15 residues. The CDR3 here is CSAERGLTIVCEQFF. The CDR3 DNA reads TGCAGTGCCGAGAGGGGGCTGACAATTGTTTGTGAGCAGTTCTTC.

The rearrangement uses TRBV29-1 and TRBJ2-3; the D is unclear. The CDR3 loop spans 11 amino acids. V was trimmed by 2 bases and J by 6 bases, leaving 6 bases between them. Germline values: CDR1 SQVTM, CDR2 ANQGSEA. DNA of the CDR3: TGCAGCGTTGAACAGGTGGATACGCAGTATTTT. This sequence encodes CSVEQVDTQYF.

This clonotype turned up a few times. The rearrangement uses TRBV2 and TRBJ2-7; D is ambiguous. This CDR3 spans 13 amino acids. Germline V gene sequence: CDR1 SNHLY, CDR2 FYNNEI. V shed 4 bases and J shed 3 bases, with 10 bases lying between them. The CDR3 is CASSGLLSYEQYF. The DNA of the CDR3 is TGTGCCAGCAGTGGCCTTCTAAGCTACGAGCAGTACTTC.

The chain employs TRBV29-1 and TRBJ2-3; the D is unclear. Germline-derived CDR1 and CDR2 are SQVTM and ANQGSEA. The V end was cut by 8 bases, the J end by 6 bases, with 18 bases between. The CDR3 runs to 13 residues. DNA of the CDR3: TGCAGCAAGTCCGACGAATTGGGGGATACGCAGTATTTT. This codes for CSKSDELGDTQYF.

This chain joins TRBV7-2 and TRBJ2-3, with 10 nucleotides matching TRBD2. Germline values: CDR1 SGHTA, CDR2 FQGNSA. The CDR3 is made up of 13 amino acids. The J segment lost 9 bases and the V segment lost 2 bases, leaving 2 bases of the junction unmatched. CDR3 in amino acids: CASSLNSGGTQYF. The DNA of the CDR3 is TGTGCCAGCAGCTTAAATAGCGGGGGGACGCAGTATTTT.

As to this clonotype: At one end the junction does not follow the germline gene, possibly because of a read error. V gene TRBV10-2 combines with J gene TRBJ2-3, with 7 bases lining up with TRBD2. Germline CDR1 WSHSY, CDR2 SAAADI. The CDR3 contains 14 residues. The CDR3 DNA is TGTGCCAGCAGTGAAGCGACTAGCCGAGATACGCAGTATTTT. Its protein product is CASSEATSRDTQYF.

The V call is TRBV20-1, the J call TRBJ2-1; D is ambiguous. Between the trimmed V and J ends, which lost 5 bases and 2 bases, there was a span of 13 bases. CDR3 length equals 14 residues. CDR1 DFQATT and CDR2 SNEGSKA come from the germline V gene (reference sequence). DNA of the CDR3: TGCAGTGCTGTCCGCCCCCTGGCCTACAATGAGCAGTTCTTC. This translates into CSAVRPLAYNEQFF.